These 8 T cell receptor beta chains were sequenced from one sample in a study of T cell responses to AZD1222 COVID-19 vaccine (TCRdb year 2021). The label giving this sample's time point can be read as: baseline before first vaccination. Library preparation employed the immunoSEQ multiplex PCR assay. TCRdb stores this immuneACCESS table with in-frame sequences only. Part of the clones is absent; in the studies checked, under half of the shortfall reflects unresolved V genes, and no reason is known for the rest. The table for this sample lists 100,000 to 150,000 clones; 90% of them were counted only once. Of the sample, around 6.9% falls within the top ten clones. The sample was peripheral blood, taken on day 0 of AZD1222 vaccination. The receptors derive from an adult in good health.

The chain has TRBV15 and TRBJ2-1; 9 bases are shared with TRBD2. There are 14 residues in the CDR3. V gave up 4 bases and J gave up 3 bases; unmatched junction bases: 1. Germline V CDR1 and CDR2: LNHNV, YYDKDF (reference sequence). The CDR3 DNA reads TGTGCCACCAGCACAGCGGGAGGCTACAATGAGCAGTTCTTC. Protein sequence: CATSTAGGYNEQFF.

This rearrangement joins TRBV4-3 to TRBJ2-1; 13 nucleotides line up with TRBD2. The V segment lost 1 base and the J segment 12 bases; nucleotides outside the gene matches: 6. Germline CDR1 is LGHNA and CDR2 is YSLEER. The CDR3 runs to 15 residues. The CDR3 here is CASSQVGLAGDGQFF. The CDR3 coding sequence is TGCGCCAGCAGCCAAGTCGGACTAGCGGGAGATGGGCAGTTCTTC.

The DNA for the CDR3 is TGTGCCATCAGTGAGACCCAGCCCTACGAGCAGTACTTC. It specifies CAISETQPYEQYF. The chain is built from TRBV10-3 and TRBJ2-7; no reliable D call. V lost 2 bases and J lost 2, with 7 bases in between. This CDR3 spans 13 amino acids. The germline V gene has CDR1 ENHRY and CDR2 SYGVKD.

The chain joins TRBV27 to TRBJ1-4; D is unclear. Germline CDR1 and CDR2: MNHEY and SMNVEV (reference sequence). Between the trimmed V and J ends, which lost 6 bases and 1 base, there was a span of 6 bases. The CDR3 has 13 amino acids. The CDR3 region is CASRGVTNEKLFF. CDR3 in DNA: TGTGCCAGCAGGGGTGTAACTAATGAAAAACTGTTTTTT. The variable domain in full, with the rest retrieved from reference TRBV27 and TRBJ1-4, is EAQVTQNPRYLITVTGKKLTVTCSQNMNHEYMSWYRQDPGLGLRQIYYSMNVEVTDKGDVPEGYKVSRKEKRNFPLILESPSPNQTSLYFCASRGVTNEKLFFGSGTQLSVL.

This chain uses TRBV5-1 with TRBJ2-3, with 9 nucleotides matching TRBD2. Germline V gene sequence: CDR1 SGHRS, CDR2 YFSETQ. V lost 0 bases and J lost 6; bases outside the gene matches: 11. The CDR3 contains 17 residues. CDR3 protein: CASSLAGRGRALDTQYF. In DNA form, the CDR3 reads TGCGCCAGCAGCTTGGCCGGTCGCGGGAGGGCCCTTGATACGCAGTATTTT. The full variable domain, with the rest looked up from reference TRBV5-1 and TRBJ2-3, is KAGVTQTPRYLIKTRGQQVTLSCSPISGHRSVSWYQQTPGQGLQFLFEYFSETQRNKGNFPGRFSGRQFSNSRSEMNVSTLELGDSALYLCASSLAGRGRALDTQYFGPGTRLTVL.

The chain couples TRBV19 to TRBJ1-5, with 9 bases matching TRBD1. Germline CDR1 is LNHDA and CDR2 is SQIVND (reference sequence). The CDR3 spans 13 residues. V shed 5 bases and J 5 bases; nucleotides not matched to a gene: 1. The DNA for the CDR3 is TGTGCCAGTAGTCGACAGGGGGATCAGCCCCAGCATTTT. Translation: CASSRQGDQPQHF.

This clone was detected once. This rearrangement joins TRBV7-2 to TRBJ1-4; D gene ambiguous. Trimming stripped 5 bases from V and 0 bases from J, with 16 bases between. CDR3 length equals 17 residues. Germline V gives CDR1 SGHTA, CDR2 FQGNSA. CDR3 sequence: CASSPRGLYATNEKLFF. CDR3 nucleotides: TGTGCCAGCAGCCCCCGCGGCTTATATGCAACTAATGAAAAACTGTTTTTT.

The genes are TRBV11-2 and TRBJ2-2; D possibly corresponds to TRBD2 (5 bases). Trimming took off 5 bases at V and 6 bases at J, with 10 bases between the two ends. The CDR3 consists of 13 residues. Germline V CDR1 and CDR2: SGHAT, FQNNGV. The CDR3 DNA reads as TGTGCCAGCAGCCTTGCAGCGGCCGGGGAGCTGTTTTTT. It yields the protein CASSLAAAGELFF.